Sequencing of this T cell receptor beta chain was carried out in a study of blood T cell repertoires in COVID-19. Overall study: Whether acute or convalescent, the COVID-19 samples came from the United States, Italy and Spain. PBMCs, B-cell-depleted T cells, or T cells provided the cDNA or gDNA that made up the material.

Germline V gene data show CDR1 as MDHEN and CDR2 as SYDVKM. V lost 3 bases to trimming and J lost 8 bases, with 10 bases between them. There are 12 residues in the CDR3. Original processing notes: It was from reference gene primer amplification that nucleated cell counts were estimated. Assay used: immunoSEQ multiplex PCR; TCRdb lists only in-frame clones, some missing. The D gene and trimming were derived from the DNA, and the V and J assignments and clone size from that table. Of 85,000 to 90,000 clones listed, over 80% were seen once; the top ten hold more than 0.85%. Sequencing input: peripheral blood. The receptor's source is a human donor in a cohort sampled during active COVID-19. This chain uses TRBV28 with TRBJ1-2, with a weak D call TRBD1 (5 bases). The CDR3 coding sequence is TGTGCCAGCAGTTTCGGGGGTTGGGGCTACACCTTC. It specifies CASSFGGWGYTF.